This entry lists 22 T cell receptor beta chains sequenced from one sample in a study of T cell responses to AZD1222 COVID-19 vaccine. Using immunoSEQ multiplex PCR, the repertoire was profiled, and TCRdb retains in-frame clones only, with some absent. The profile shows 150,000 to 200,000 clones, about nine tenths of them singletons. The sequences come from peripheral blood, collected on day 0 of AZD1222 vaccination. The receptors originated from an adult in good health.

V is TRBV9 and J is TRBJ2-7, with TRBD2 matching 8 bases. Germline assignment: CDR1 SGDLS and CDR2 YYNGEE. The V gene end was trimmed by 0 bases and the J gene end by 3 bases; junction bases not matched to a gene: 8. The CDR3 is 16 residues long. CDR3 in DNA: TGTGCCAGCAGCGTAGAAAGCGGGGGCACACTCTACGAGCAGTACTTC. Its translation: CASSVESGGTLYEQYF. Variable domain in full (rest from reference TRBV9 and TRBJ2-7): DSGVTQTPKHLITATGQRVTLRCSPRSGDLSVYWYQQSLDQGLQFLIQYYNGEERAKGNILERFSAQQFPDLHSELNLSSLELGDSALYFCASSVESGGTLYEQYFGPGTRLTVT.

The rearrangement joins TRBV3-1 (or the pseudogene TRBV3-2) to TRBJ1-5; TRBD1 might be the D (5 bases). The CDR3 runs to 15 residues. V gave up 3 bases and J gave up 5 bases, with 14 bases separating them. From germline, CDR1 is LGHDT and CDR2 YNNKEL (reference sequence). The DNA for the CDR3 is TGTGCCAGCAGCCAGTGGGGCGTCGGGGATCAGCCCCAGCATTTT. Translated: CASSQWGVGDQPQHF.

V is TRBV4-1 and J is TRBJ2-6; D not resolved. Germline V gene lookup returns CDR1 MGHRA and CDR2 YSYEKL. The CDR3 length is 16 residues. Trimming cost V 3 bases and J 2 bases, with 11 bases left between them. This CDR3 reads CASSQFAATGANVLTF. The CDR3 nucleotides are TGCGCCAGCAGCCAGTTCGCGGCCACTGGGGCCAACGTCCTGACTTTC.

The chain couples TRBV7-2 to TRBJ2-7; the match to TRBD2 covers 10 bases. Germline V gives CDR1 SGHTA, CDR2 FQGNSA. The CDR3 consists of 14 residues. The V segment lost 5 bases and the J segment 2 bases; nucleotides outside the gene matches: 3. CDR3 nucleotide sequence: TGTGCCAGCAGCCTACTAGCGGGGCCCTACGAGCAGTACTTC. Translated, it gives CASSLLAGPYEQYF. The full variable domain, completed using reference TRBV7-2 and TRBJ2-7, is GAGVSQSPSNKVTEKGKDVELRCDPISGHTALYWYRQSLGQGLEFLIYFQGNSAPDKSGLPSDRFSAERTGGSVSTLTIQRTQQEDSAVYLCASSLLAGPYEQYFGPGTRLTVT.

This chain connects TRBV14 to TRBJ1-1; D possibly corresponds to TRBD1 (5 bases). Trimming cost V 7 bases and J 0 bases, with 9 bases left between them. Germline assignment: CDR1 SGHDN and CDR2 FVKESK. The CDR3 is 13 amino acids. The CDR3 nucleotides are TGTGCCAGCAAAGGACAACTGAACACTGAAGCTTTCTTT. Translating gives CASKGQLNTEAFF. The whole variable domain, filled in from reference TRBV14 and TRBJ1-1, reads EAGVTQFPSHSVIEKGQTVTLRCDPISGHDNLYWYRRVMGKEIKFLLHFVKESKQDESGMPNNRFLAERTGGTYSTLKVQPAELEDSGVYFCASKGQLNTEAFFGQGTRLTVV.

The V call is TRBV7-2, the J call TRBJ2-1; TRBD2 agrees at 15 bases. The CDR3 is 17 residues long. The junction had 6 bases not matched to a gene; V was cut back by 1 base and J by 8 bases. Germline assignment: CDR1 SGHTA and CDR2 FQGNSA. The CDR3 loop reads CASSLERTSGGEDEQFF. Here the CDR3 DNA reads TGTGCCAGCAGCTTAGAGCGGACTAGCGGGGGGGAGGATGAGCAGTTCTTC.

The rearrangement links TRBV9 to TRBJ1-1, with 7 bases matching TRBD1. Per the germline V gene, CDR1 is SGDLS and CDR2 is YYNGEE. The J segment lost 7 bases and the V segment lost 4 bases, leaving 7 bases of the junction unmatched. CDR3 size: 13 residues. The CDR3 nucleotides are TGTGCCAGCAGCACGGGACAGACCGTTGAAGCTTTCTTT. Protein: CASSTGQTVEAFF.

This clone was counted a single time. One end of the junction does not line up with germline, which may come from a read error. V gene TRBV18 combines with J gene TRBJ1-1; no definite D call. The CDR3 loop spans 14 amino acids. Per the germline V gene, CDR1 is KGHSH and CDR2 is LQKENI. CDR3 DNA sequence: TGTGCCAGCTCACCACTAAACCAGGACCGGGTGGTAGTCTTT. This codes for CASSPLNQDRVVVF.

The chain links TRBV18 to TRBJ2-7; D unclear. V lost 2 bases and J 2 bases, leaving 7 bases between the germline ends. From germline, CDR1 is KGHSH and CDR2 LQKENI. The CDR3 length is 13 residues. As DNA, the CDR3 is TGTGCCAGCTCACCAACTCGGACCTACGAGCAGTACTTC. As protein: CASSPTRTYEQYF.

The chain has TRBV7-2 and TRBJ2-7; 9 bases map to TRBD2. The length of the CDR3 is 18 residues. Germline loops: CDR1 SGHTA, CDR2 FQGNSA. With 0 bases clipped from V and 13 bases from J, the junction kept 22 bases outside the gene matches. CDR3 sequence (DNA): TGTGCCAGCAGCTTAGCGGTATCCGAAGGTTGGCGGGGGGGCTACCAATACTTC. Translation gives CASSLAVSEGWRGGYQYF.

For the CDR3, the DNA is TGTGCCACCAGTGATCGGACAGGAAGCTACACCTTC. Protein sequence: CATSDRTGSYTF. The chain carries TRBV24-1 and TRBJ1-2, with 7 bases fitting TRBD1. The CDR3 is 12 amino acids. The germline CDR1 and CDR2 sequences are KGHDR and SFDVKD. Unmatched junction bases numbered 3, after V lost 3 bases and J lost 9 bases.

This clone turned up a few times. The chain is built from TRBV12-3 or TRBV12-4 and TRBJ2-5, with D maybe TRBD2 (5 bases). The V gene lost 5 bases and the J gene lost 2 bases, with 9 bases spanning the gap. The CDR3 contains 13 residues. CDR3 in DNA: TGTGCCAGCAGTAGACTAATTCAAGAGACCCAGTACTTC. Amino acid sequence: CASSRLIQETQYF.

Turning to this clone: Additional DNA sequences in this sample encode the identical CDR3. The chain links TRBV4-3 to TRBJ1-6; D may be TRBD1 (5 bases). This CDR3 is 15 amino acids long. V was shortened by 0 bases and J by 6 bases, with 9 bases between the two germline ends. CDR1 is LGHNA, CDR2 YSLEER, per germline. The CDR3 region has the DNA TGCGCCAGCAGCCAAGAGTCAGGGCGTAATTCACCCCTCCACTTT. Translated: CASSQESGRNSPLHF.

The chain is built from TRBV29-1 and TRBJ2-3, with 10 bases matching TRBD1. The CDR3 has 14 amino acids. Germline V gene sequence: CDR1 SQVTM, CDR2 ANQGSEA. Trimming at V came to 5 bases and at J to 5 bases, leaving 7 bases not matched to a gene. The CDR3 sequence: CSVRDRGWGDTQYF. As DNA, the CDR3 is TGCAGCGTTAGGGACAGGGGCTGGGGAGATACGCAGTATTTT.

The CDR3 sequence is CASSEWGGDTEAFF. In DNA, the CDR3 is TGTGCCAGCAGTGAATGGGGCGGAGACACTGAAGCTTTCTTT. This chain uses TRBV2 with TRBJ1-1, with D tentatively TRBD1 (5 bases). This CDR3 has 14 amino acids. V dropped 2 bases and J dropped 3 bases, with 10 bases sitting between them. Germline CDR1 and CDR2: SNHLY and FYNNEI. Filled out from reference TRBV2 and TRBJ1-1, the complete variable domain reads EPEVTQTPSHQVTQMGQEVILRCVPISNHLYFYWYRQILGQKVEFLVSFYNNEISEKSEIFDDQFSVERPDGSNFTLKIRSTKLEDSAMYFCASSEWGGDTEAFFGQGTRLTVV.

V and J are TRBV7-3 and TRBJ2-1; D is ambiguous. Per germline, CDR1 SGHTA and CDR2 FQGTGA. The V and J ends lost 3 bases and 6 bases respectively, with 6 bases between them. The length of the CDR3 is 12 residues. This CDR3 reads CASSFGSNEQFF. The CDR3 DNA follows: TGTGCCAGCAGCTTTGGTAGCAATGAGCAGTTCTTC.

The rearrangement joins TRBV4-1 to TRBJ2-5; TRBD1 aligns across 8 bases. The J segment lost 4 bases and the V segment lost 1 base, leaving 8 bases of the junction unmatched. CDR1 MGHRA and CDR2 YSYEKL come from the germline V gene. The CDR3 is 16 amino acids. The CDR3: CASSQVGGQGRETQYF. CDR3 coding DNA: TGCGCCAGCAGCCAAGTGGGTGGACAGGGCCGAGAGACCCAGTACTTC.

The chain couples TRBV6-5 to TRBJ1-3, with TRBD1 identical over 8 bases. J gave up 2 bases and V 10 bases, and 4 bases lay outside the gene matches. The CDR3 is 13 residues long. CDR1 is MNHEY and CDR2 is SVGAGI in the germline V gene. In DNA, the CDR3 is TGTGCCACGACGACAGGGGCTGGAAACACCATATATTTT. Protein: CATTTGAGNTIYF.

This chain joins TRBV4-3 and TRBJ2-1; 7 nucleotides align to TRBD2. The V segment lost 0 bases and the J segment 5 bases; nucleotides outside the gene matches: 7. The CDR3 totals 16 residues. From germline, CDR1 is LGHNA and CDR2 YSLEER. The CDR3 bases are TGCGCCAGCAGCCAAGACGTTCGGACTAGTAACAATGAGCAGTTCTTC. Protein product: CASSQDVRTSNNEQFF.

This clone came up once. V usage is TRBV19 and J usage is TRBJ2-3; 10 bases are a match to TRBD2. The CDR3 covers 16 residues. The germline V gene encodes CDR1 LNHDA and CDR2 SQIVND (reference sequence). Trimming cost V 7 bases and J 4 bases; bases outside gene matches: 11. The CDR3 nucleotides read TGTGCCAGTAATCAAGGCGGAGCGGGGGGGCCAGATACGCAGTATTTT. Translating it yields CASNQGGAGGPDTQYF. Full variable domain (rest looked up from reference TRBV19 and TRBJ2-3): DGGITQSPKYLFRKEGQNVTLSCEQNLNHDAMYWYRQDPGQGLRLIYYSQIVNDFQKGDIAEGYSVSREKKESFPLTVTSAQKNPTAFYLCASNQGGAGGPDTQYFGPGTRLTVL.

The chain couples TRBV5-1 to TRBJ1-2, with TRBD1 as a possible D gene (5 bases). Per the germline V gene, CDR1 is SGHRS and CDR2 is YFSETQ. There are 13 residues in the CDR3. V lost 3 bases to trimming and J lost 6 bases, with 12 bases between them. The CDR3 loop reads CASSWGTENGYTF. CDR3 nucleotide sequence: TGCGCCAGCAGCTGGGGGACGGAAAATGGCTACACCTTC. The full variable domain, in which reference TRBV5-1 and TRBJ1-2 provide the parts outside the CDR3, is KAGVTQTPRYLIKTRGQQVTLSCSPISGHRSVSWYQQTPGQGLQFLFEYFSETQRNKGNFPGRFSGRQFSNSRSEMNVSTLELGDSALYLCASSWGTENGYTFGSGTRLTVV.

V gene TRBV3-1 (or the pseudogene TRBV3-2) combines with J gene TRBJ2-5; D is possibly TRBD1 (6 bases). The CDR3 consists of 16 residues. Trimming removed 5 bases from V and 5 bases from J, with 21 bases in between. Germline CDR1 and CDR2: LGHDT and YNNKEL (reference sequence). The CDR3, as DNA: TGTGCCAGCAGCTCAATTGGACAGCGTGGTCTGGAGACCCAGTACTTC. Its protein product is CASSSIGQRGLETQYF.